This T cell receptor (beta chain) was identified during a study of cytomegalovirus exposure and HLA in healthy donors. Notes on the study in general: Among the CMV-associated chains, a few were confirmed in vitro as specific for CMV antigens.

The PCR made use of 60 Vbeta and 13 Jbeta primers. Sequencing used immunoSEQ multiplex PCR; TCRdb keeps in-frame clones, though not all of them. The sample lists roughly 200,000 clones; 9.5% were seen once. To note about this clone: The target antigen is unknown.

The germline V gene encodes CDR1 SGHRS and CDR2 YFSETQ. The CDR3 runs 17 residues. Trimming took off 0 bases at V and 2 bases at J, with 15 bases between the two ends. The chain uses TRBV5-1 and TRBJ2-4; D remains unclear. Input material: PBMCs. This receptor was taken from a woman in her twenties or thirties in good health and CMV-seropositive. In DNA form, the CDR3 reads TGCGCCAGCAGCTTGGAGAGTGGTAGACAAACCAAAAACATTCAGTACTTC. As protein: CASSLESGRQTKNIQYF.